The subject of this entry is one T cell receptor beta chain. Its antigen remains unknown. Germline V gene lookup returns CDR1 SGHAT and CDR2 FQNNGV. J gave up 4 bases and V 5 bases, and 12 bases lay outside the gene matches. This CDR3 region has 16 residues. Some clones are missing from TCRdb's copy, which holds only in-frame ones; the method was immunoSEQ multiplex PCR. The sample consists of thousands of clones, under 80% of them appearing once. The sample belongs to a study of immune cell composition in non-small cell lung cancer. Study context: Tumours were mainly lung adenocarcinoma or squamous cell carcinoma. Overall study results and limits: Smoking pack-years did not significantly correlate with tumour TCR-beta clonality.

Normal lung was sampled as far from the tumour as possible, at least 3 cm. DNA was extracted from unsorted cell suspensions stored frozen. The origin of this receptor is a human donor with non-small cell lung cancer. Sequencing was done on a sample of non-adjacent lung tissue. The chain couples TRBV11-2 to TRBJ2-5; 8 bases fit TRBD1. CDR3 bases: TGTGCCAGCAGCCCCTCGCAGGGGGCGCCCGCAGAGACCCAGTACTTC. This codes for CASSPSQGAPAETQYF.